Following are 9 T cell receptor beta chains from one sample sequenced in a study of response to subunit inactivated influenza vaccine. TCRdb re-derived calls from the RT-PCR reads in MiXCR, one entry per CDR3 protein. The sample consists of 590,000 or so distinct CDR3 sequences, 11% to 15% of them appearing once. The source was PBMCs from blood, collected about 14 days before vaccination. The receptor source for this set is a man aged 45-60 years who received an inactivated influenza vaccine.

In its sample, this clonotype was seen a few times. V usage is TRBV7-9 and J usage is TRBJ2-7; D is unresolved. The CDR3 loop spans 15 amino acids. Trimming took 5 bases from V and 0 from J, leaving 14 bases between them. CDR1 is SEHNR, CDR2 FQNEAQ, per germline (reference sequence). The CDR3 loop is CASSRTDKGSYEQYF. CDR3 coding DNA: TGTGCCAGCAGCAGGACCGACAAGGGCTCCTACGAGCAGTACTTC.

CDR3 nucleotide sequence: TGCAGCGCCGGACTAGTTGGGACCCAGTACTTC. It yields the protein CSAGLVGTQYF. The chain employs TRBV29-1 and TRBJ2-5; 7 nucleotides line up with TRBD2. The CDR3 sequence is 11 residues long. Per the germline V gene, CDR1 is SQVTM and CDR2 is ANQGSEA. V was clipped by 7 bases and J by 7 bases; unmatched bases: 6.

The chain uses TRBV6-6 and TRBJ2-1; a possible D gene is TRBD2 (5 bases). V gave up 7 bases and J gave up 8 bases, with 15 bases separating them. The CDR3 runs to 13 residues. CDR1 and CDR2 (germline): MNHNY, SVGAGI (reference sequence). CDR3 region: CASTTRSGDEQFF. In DNA form, the CDR3 reads TGTGCCAGCACAACCAGGTCCGGGGATGAGCAGTTCTTC.

This clonotype was picked up a small number of times. The rearrangement uses TRBV6-2 or TRBV6-3 and TRBJ2-7, with TRBD1 as a possible D gene (6 bases). V was cut by 3 bases and J by 2 bases, with 14 bases left in between. The CDR3 runs 15 residues. Germline V gene data show CDR1 as MNHEY and CDR2 as SVGEGT. The CDR3 sequence is CASSYFDRRTYEQYF. In nucleotides, the CDR3 is TGTGCCAGCAGTTATTTCGACAGGAGAACCTACGAGCAGTACTTC.

This clonotype was counted a few times. The chain employs TRBV6-5 and TRBJ2-6; D is undetermined. This CDR3 contains 16 residues. The V gene's germline CDR1 is MNHEY and CDR2 SVGAGI. Deletions cut 0 bases from V and 0 bases from J, with 6 bases between. CDR3 loop: CASSYSGYSGANVLTF. The DNA for the CDR3 is TGTGCCAGCAGTTACTCAGGTTACTCTGGGGCCAACGTCCTGACTTTC.

This clonotype has just a few counts. V and J are TRBV11-2 and TRBJ2-7, with D tentatively TRBD1 or TRBD2 (5 bases each). Trimming shortened V by 1 base and J by 0 bases, and 13 bases separated the two germline ends. The germline V gene has CDR1 SGHAT and CDR2 FQNNGV. The CDR3 sequence is 16 residues long. CDR3 sequence: CASSLAAGARSYEQYF. The DNA of the CDR3 is TGTGCCAGCAGCTTAGCCGCCGGGGCCCGCTCCTACGAGCAGTACTTC.

This clonotype turned up a few times. The chain joins TRBV9 to TRBJ2-1, with D possibly being TRBD1 (6 bases). Trimming pared 3 bases from V and 4 bases from J, leaving 8 bases between. Looked up from germline, CDR1 is SGDLS and CDR2 is YYNGEE. The CDR3 has 13 amino acids. CDR3 amino acids: CASSGDKYNEQFF. As DNA, the CDR3 is TGTGCCAGCAGCGGGGACAAATACAATGAGCAGTTCTTC.

This clonotype was detected a few times. The V and J genes are TRBV15 and TRBJ1-5; D is ambiguous. Germline CDR1 is LNHNV and CDR2 is YYDKDF (reference sequence). The CDR3 length is 16 residues. The V end was cut by 1 base, the J end by 1 base, with 11 bases between. This CDR3 is CATSRAPLGSNQPQHF. The CDR3 DNA follows: TGTGCCACCAGCAGAGCCCCATTGGGCAGCAATCAGCCCCAGCATTTT.

This clonotype was observed a handful of times. The gene calls are TRBV24-1 and TRBJ2-2; D may be TRBD2 (5 bases). The CDR3 is made up of 15 amino acids. The V end was cut by 4 bases, the J end by 6 bases, with 14 bases between. Per the germline V gene, CDR1 is KGHDR and CDR2 is SFDVKD. CDR3 nucleotides: TGTGCCACCAGTGACGGAAGACTAACCCCCGGGGAGCTGTTTTTT. This translates into CATSDGRLTPGELFF.